Listed below are T cell receptor beta chains from one sample, sequenced in a study of cytomegalovirus exposure and HLA in healthy donors. TCRdb keeps only in-frame clones here, not all; method: immunoSEQ multiplex PCR. The sample includes about 190,000 clones, under 80% of them seen just once. The sample comprised PBMCs. Receptors were obtained from a man younger than 40 in good health and CMV-seropositive. Both conserved end residues are part of each CDR3. Each record gives: CDR3 protein, CDR3 DNA, V gene, J gene, clone size, D gene. The D gene is left open where the match is weak. Rows give clone size only sometimes, using once, few, many, or a class for an expanded clone.

CDR3 protein: CASSLRGAGLNTGELFF
CDR3 DNA: TGTGCCAGCAGCTTAAGAGGGGCGGGACTGAACACCGGGGAGCTGTTTTTT
V gene: TRBV7-3
J gene: TRBJ2-2
clone size: NA
D gene: NA

CDR3 protein: CASIPAGVPYEQYF
CDR3 DNA: TGTGCCAGCATCCCAGCGGGAGTCCCCTACGAGCAGTACTTC
V gene: TRBV27
J gene: TRBJ2-7
clone size: NA
D gene: TRBD2

CDR3 protein: CAIGGTSGNTIYF
CDR3 DNA: TGTGCCATCGGAGGAACCTCTGGAAACACCATATATTTT
V gene: TRBV10-3
J gene: TRBJ1-3
clone size: NA
D gene: NA

CDR3 protein: CASSVGGSGNEQFF
CDR3 DNA: TGTGCCAGCAGCGTAGGCGGGTCGGGCAATGAGCAGTTCTTC
V gene: TRBV9
J gene: TRBJ2-1
clone size: NA
D gene: NA

CDR3 protein: CASSLAGWQYF
CDR3 DNA: TGTGCCAGCAGTTTAGCAGGGTGGCAGTACTTC
V gene: TRBV28
J gene: TRBJ2-7
clone size: NA
D gene: NA

CDR3 protein: CASSPPNRGGREETQYF
CDR3 DNA: TGTGCCAGCTCACCACCCAACAGGGGCGGGCGTGAGGAGACCCAGTACTTC
V gene: TRBV18
J gene: TRBJ2-5
clone size: NA
D gene: TRBD1

CDR3 protein: CASSVRGFSYEQYF
CDR3 DNA: TGTGCCAGCAGCGTACGGGGGTTTTCCTACGAGCAGTACTTC
V gene: TRBV9
J gene: TRBJ2-7
clone size: NA
D gene: NA

CDR3 protein: CASSLVRRVRNEQFF
CDR3 DNA: TGTGCCAGCAGCTTAGTCCGGAGGGTCCGCAATGAGCAGTTCTTC
V gene: TRBV7-9
J gene: TRBJ2-1
clone size: NA
D gene: NA

CDR3 protein: CASSLQASTDTQYF
CDR3 DNA: TGTGCCAGCAGCTTACAGGCAAGCACAGATACGCAGTATTTT
V gene: TRBV7-9
J gene: TRBJ2-3
clone size: once
D gene: NA

CDR3 protein: CASSVAGADTQYF
CDR3 DNA: TGTGCCAGCAGTGTGGCGGGCGCAGATACGCAGTATTTT
V gene: TRBV14
J gene: TRBJ2-3
clone size: NA
D gene: NA

CDR3 protein: CASSLAPGQPKRTQYF
CDR3 DNA: TGTGCCAGCAGCTTAGCCCCGGGACAGCCCAAGCGGACCCAGTACTTC
V gene: TRBV7-8
J gene: TRBJ2-5
clone size: NA
D gene: TRBD1

CDR3 protein: CASSDPFGTSLETQYF
CDR3 DNA: TGTGCCAGCAGCGACCCCTTCGGGACTAGCTTGGAGACCCAGTACTTC
V gene: TRBV9
J gene: TRBJ2-5
clone size: NA
D gene: TRBD2

CDR3 protein: CASSLEISKETQYF
CDR3 DNA: TGTGCCAGCAGCTTAGAGATTAGTAAAGAGACCCAGTACTTC
V gene: TRBV7-9
J gene: TRBJ2-5
clone size: NA
D gene: NA

CDR3 protein: CARSFNREYRLDTQYF
CDR3 DNA: TGTGCCAGAAGCTTTAACAGGGAGTATCGGCTAGATACGCAGTATTTT
V gene: TRBV7-5
J gene: TRBJ2-3
clone size: NA
D gene: NA

CDR3 protein: CASSTLGEEGQETQYF
CDR3 DNA: TGTGCCAGCTCAACTCTTGGGGAGGAGGGGCAAGAGACCCAGTACTTC
V gene: TRBV18
J gene: TRBJ2-5
clone size: once
D gene: NA

CDR3 protein: CASNRGGYTGELFF
CDR3 DNA: TGTGCCAGCAATCGGGGGGGATACACCGGGGAGCTGTTTTTT
V gene: TRBV28
J gene: TRBJ2-2
clone size: NA
D gene: TRBD2